A selection of T cell receptor beta chains follows, all from one sample in a study of control samples from healthy donors and cancer patients. Measured with immunoSEQ multiplex PCR; TCRdb has only the in-frame clones, and not every one. The data show about 160,000 clones, with about 94% seen just once and about 8.5% held by the top ten. Sequencing used blood. Receptors were obtained from a woman aged 40 to 50 in good health. CDR3s include the opening cysteine and the closing phenylalanine or tryptophan. D genes are given only for firm matches. The size field is filled for only some rows; it gives once, few, many or a size class.

TRBJ1-5	TRBV6-2/TRBV6-3	-	-	TGTGCCAGCAGCCAGGGGATTGGGAATCAGCCCCAGCATTTT	CASSQGIGNQPQHF
TRBJ1-6	TRBV7-9	-	-	TGTGCCAGCAGCCAGAGGGACACATCGAGGGGTAATTCACCCCTCCACTTT	CASSQRDTSRGNSPLHF
TRBJ1-5	TRBV5-6	-	-	TGTGCCAGCAGCTTGAATAGCAATCAGCCCCAGCATTTT	CASSLNSNQPQHF
TRBJ1-2	TRBV19	-	-	TGTGCCAGTAGTATCCCTGGGACGGAGAACTATGGCTACACCTTC	CASSIPGTENYGYTF
TRBJ2-3	TRBV4-1	-	-	TGCGCCAGCAGCCAAGTAATGGCCACAGATACGCAGTATTTT	CASSQVMATDTQYF
TRBJ2-7	TRBV15	TRBD1	few	TGTGCCACCAGCCGGGACAGGGGTCGCGAGCAGTACTTC	CATSRDRGREQYF
TRBJ1-3	TRBV3-1/TRBV3-2	-	-	TGTGCCAGCAGCTTAGGGGGTACTGGAAACACCATATATTTT	CASSLGGTGNTIYF
TRBJ2-1	TRBV10-1	TRBD2	-	TGCGCCAGCAGTGAGTCAGGAGCGGGAGGGCTTGATGAGCAGTTCTTC	CASSESGAGGLDEQFF
TRBJ1-4	TRBV7-2	-	-	TGTGCCAGCAGCCCGGGAGGCTGGGGGGGTGGGGAAAAACTGTTTTTT	CASSPGGWGGGEKLFF
TRBJ1-2	TRBV5-1	TRBD1	-	TGCGCCAGCAGCACGGGTCCCGGGACAGGGAACCATTATGGCTACACCTTC	CASSTGPGTGNHYGYTF
TRBJ1-5	TRBV27	TRBD1	-	TGTGCCAGCAGTCCAGGGACAGGGGGCGGGAATCAGCCCCAGCATTTT	CASSPGTGGGNQPQHF
TRBJ1-4	TRBV5-4	TRBD1	-	TGTGCCAGCAGCTTGACAGGGGATACTAATGAAAAACTGTTTTTT	CASSLTGDTNEKLFF
TRBJ1-1	TRBV4-1	-	few	TGCGCCAGCAGCCAGTTTACAGGGCACACTGAAGCTTTCTTT	CASSQFTGHTEAFF
TRBJ1-5	TRBV19	TRBD1	few	TGTGCCAGTAAGGGACAGGGGGCGAAACCTCAGCCCCAGCATTTT	CASKGQGAKPQPQHF
TRBJ1-2	TRBV5-4	-	-	TGTGCCAGCAGACCACAGGGTAGCTATGGCTACACCTTC	CASRPQGSYGYTF
TRBJ2-2	TRBV29-1	-	-	TGCAGCGTTTTACTAATTCACCCTAAGGGGATCGGGGAGCTGTTTTTT	CSVLLIHPKGIGELFF
TRBJ2-1	TRBV11-2	-	-	TGTGCCAGCAGCACATCCTTTGGGACCCCAGGCGATGAGCAGTTCTTC	CASSTSFGTPGDEQFF
TRBJ2-1	TRBV29-1	-	-	TGCAGCGTTGTCTGGCAGGATGTTGAGCAGTTCTTC	CSVVWQDVEQFF
TRBJ1-5	TRBV6-6	-	-	TGTGCCAGCAGCCACGCCAGGAATAGCAATCAGCCCCAGCATTTT	CASSHARNSNQPQHF
TRBJ2-3	TRBV5-1	TRBD1	-	TGCGCCAGCAGCCCAACCGGGACAGGCACAGATACGCAGTATTTT	CASSPTGTGTDTQYF
TRBJ1-3	TRBV5-6	-	-	TGTGCCAGCAGCCCAACCTTCTCTGGAAACACCATATATTTT	CASSPTFSGNTIYF
TRBJ1-4	TRBV14	-	-	TGTGCCAGCAGCACCCGGGAGTCCCTCACTAATGAAAAACTGTTTTTT	CASSTRESLTNEKLFF
TRBJ2-1	TRBV19	-	once	TGTGCCAGTAGTATGCCGCTTCCCAATGAGCAGTTCTTC	CASSMPLPNEQFF
TRBJ1-5	TRBV19	-	-	TGTGCCAGTAGTCGGGGCAATCAGCCCCAGCATTTT	CASSRGNQPQHF
TRBJ2-7	TRBV4-3	TRBD2	once	TGCGCCAGCAGCCAAGGGGTAGGGACTAGCGGGACCGTTCGCGACGAGCAGTACTTC	CASSQGVGTSGTVRDEQYF
TRBJ1-1	TRBV4-2	TRBD1	-	TGTGCCAGCAGCCAAGAGGTACAGGGGGCGAGGGACACTGAAGCTTTCTTT	CASSQEVQGARDTEAFF
TRBJ2-1	TRBV5-4	-	-	TGTGCCAGCAGCTGGCCTCAGGGGTCCCTTACAGATGAGCAGTTCTTC	CASSWPQGSLTDEQFF
TRBJ1-6	TRBV3-1/TRBV3-2	-	-	TGTGCCAGCAGCCAAGTTTCACAGACCAGTCACTATAATTCACCCCTCCACTTT	CASSQVSQTSHYNSPLHF